This T cell receptor beta chain was captured in a study of a mutant IDH1 vaccine in newly diagnosed glioma. As to this clone: What it binds is not known.

Stated time point: week 47, end of study. Every single dose of the vaccine, 300 ug of mutant IDH1 20-mer peptide, came with topical imiquimod. This table comes from immunoSEQ multiplex PCR, and its TCRdb copy is limited to in-frame clones, with some not included. The sample shows some 60,000 clones, around four fifths of them seen only once. The CDR3 totals 13 residues. Germline CDR1 and CDR2: SGHDT and YYEEEE. Trimming shortened V by 6 bases and J by 3 bases, and 12 bases separated the two germline ends. The receptor comes from a young man with glioma. The chain combines TRBV5-6 with TRBJ1-2; maybe TRBD1 (5 bases). The source material was PBMCs, sampled from a glioma patient whose treatment included an IDH1 peptide vaccine. The CDR3 DNA reads as TGTGCCAGCACCCCAGGGAGGGACTATGGCTACACCTTC. The encoded protein is CASTPGRDYGYTF.